These T cell receptor beta chains were read from a single sample in a study of blood T cell repertoires in COVID-19. The assay was immunoSEQ multiplex PCR, and TCRdb's table has in-frame clones only and misses some. The repertoire holds some 120,000 clones, 90% seen once, with approximately 1.9% in the top ten. Sequencing was carried out using peripheral blood. These receptors originate from a human donor with active COVID-19. The donor label of this sample is uncertain. The CDR3 runs from the conserved cysteine through the conserved F or W. A D gene is named only where the DNA matches it firmly. Size is stated for part of the rows, as once, few or many counts, or as a class when the clone is expanded.

v_gene: TRBV6-6
j_gene: TRBJ1-1
d_gene: TRBD1
abundance: .
CDR3aa: CASIYRDRANAFF
CDR3nt: TGTGCCAGCATTTACCGGGACAGGGCCAATGCTTTCTTT

v_gene: TRBV28
j_gene: TRBJ1-2
d_gene: .
abundance: .
CDR3aa: CASSSTGQRYGYTF
CDR3nt: TGTGCCAGCAGTTCAACAGGGCAACGCTATGGCTACACCTTC

v_gene: TRBV9
j_gene: TRBJ2-1
d_gene: .
abundance: .
CDR3aa: CASSASLQGSYNEQFF
CDR3nt: TGTGCCAGCAGCGCCTCCCTACAGGGCTCCTACAATGAGCAGTTCTTC

v_gene: TRBV28
j_gene: TRBJ1-2
d_gene: TRBD1
abundance: once
CDR3aa: CASSTGARNHYGYTF
CDR3nt: TGTGCCAGCAGTACAGGGGCGCGAAATCACTATGGCTACACCTTC

v_gene: TRBV7-3
j_gene: TRBJ2-5
d_gene: TRBD2
abundance: .
CDR3aa: CASSLMGGSGETQYF
CDR3nt: TGTGCCAGCAGCTTAATGGGAGGGTCGGGGGAGACCCAGTACTTC

v_gene: TRBV18
j_gene: TRBJ1-3
d_gene: .
abundance: .
CDR3aa: CASSPRAHRDGNTIYF
CDR3nt: TGTGCCAGCTCACCAAGAGCCCACAGGGATGGAAACACCATATATTTT

v_gene: TRBV12-3/TRBV12-4
j_gene: TRBJ1-1
d_gene: .
abundance: .
CDR3aa: CASSLNPRTEAFF
CDR3nt: TGTGCCAGCAGTTTAAACCCGAGGACTGAAGCTTTCTTT

v_gene: TRBV9
j_gene: TRBJ2-3
d_gene: .
abundance: .
CDR3aa: CASRLGVTTDTQYF
CDR3nt: TGTGCCAGCAGGCTCGGGGTTACCACAGATACGCAGTATTTT

v_gene: TRBV7-2
j_gene: TRBJ1-4
d_gene: .
abundance: .
CDR3aa: CASSLVWGQDEKLFF
CDR3nt: TGTGCCAGCAGCTTAGTGTGGGGGCAGGACGAAAAACTGTTTTTT

v_gene: TRBV28
j_gene: TRBJ1-4
d_gene: TRBD1
abundance: once
CDR3aa: CASRPGQPNEKLFF
CDR3nt: TGTGCCAGCAGACCGGGACAGCCTAATGAAAAACTGTTTTTT

v_gene: TRBV27
j_gene: TRBJ2-5
d_gene: TRBD2
abundance: .
CDR3aa: CASSRVSGKETQYF
CDR3nt: TGTGCCAGCTCTCGGGTTAGCGGGAAAGAGACCCAGTACTTC

v_gene: TRBV7-9
j_gene: TRBJ1-2
d_gene: .
abundance: .
CDR3aa: CASSFDRHYGYTF
CDR3nt: TGTGCCAGCAGCTTTGACAGACACTATGGCTACACCTTC

v_gene: TRBV30
j_gene: TRBJ1-3
d_gene: .
abundance: .
CDR3aa: CAWSVISRNSGNTIYF
CDR3nt: TGTGCCTGGAGTGTAATTTCGCGGAATTCTGGAAACACCATATATTTT

v_gene: TRBV12-3/TRBV12-4
j_gene: TRBJ1-3
d_gene: .
abundance: .
CDR3aa: CASSLAGPRYF
CDR3nt: TGTGCCAGCAGTTTAGCGGGCCCCAGGTATTTT

v_gene: TRBV7-2
j_gene: TRBJ1-2
d_gene: .
abundance: .
CDR3aa: CASSKREGRNYGYTF
CDR3nt: TGTGCCAGCAGCAAAAGGGAGGGGCGGAACTATGGCTACACCTTC

v_gene: TRBV10-3
j_gene: TRBJ1-6
d_gene: .
abundance: .
CDR3aa: CAISEPSGRGEALHF
CDR3nt: TGTGCCATCAGTGAGCCTTCCGGACGGGGGGAAGCCCTCCACTTT

v_gene: TRBV5-4
j_gene: TRBJ2-5
d_gene: TRBD2
abundance: .
CDR3aa: CASSPRGQRGAETQYF
CDR3nt: TGTGCCAGCAGCCCGCGAGGGCAGCGGGGGGCGGAGACCCAGTACTTC